Reported below is one T cell receptor (beta chain). Its matching antigen is unknown. There are 14 residues in the CDR3. Germline loops: CDR1 SGDLS, CDR2 YYNGEE. V shed 3 bases, J shed 5 bases, and the junction held 5 bases outside the gene matches. The data stem from a study of chemoradiotherapy in HPV16-positive cancers. Study in general: Candidate HPV-specific clones and shared TCR motifs came from two HPV16-positive patients.

Here immunoSEQ multiplex PCR was the method, and the copy in TCRdb shows in-frame clones only, minus some. The data show about 32,000 clones, approximately 90% seen once. Study-level findings and limits: Candidate HPV-specific clones and E7-related TCR motifs grew in tumor during treatment.

The genes are TRBV9 and TRBJ2-7, with 10 bases lining up with TRBD1. This TCR was sampled from a human donor with HPV-associated anogenital cancer. Sequenced material: blood, taken from a patient who underwent chemoradiotherapy. The DNA of the CDR3 is TGTGCCAGCAGCGCCCGACAGGGGGCTAACGAGCAGTACTTC. Encoded protein: CASSARQGANEQYF.